The 30 T cell receptor beta chains given below trace back to one sample, sequenced in a study of blood T cell repertoires in COVID-19 (dated by TCRdb to about 2020). The library was made by the immunoSEQ multiplex PCR assay. The table comes from immuneACCESS by way of TCRdb, which keeps in-frame sequences with V and J called. Part of the clones is missing from these tables; in studies checked, under half for an unresolved V gene and the rest for unknown reasons. The sample has approximately 230,000 clones on record, 84% of them singletons. The biggest ten clones account for 15% to 20% of the sample. The material sequenced was peripheral blood. The source is a young man with active or convalescent COVID-19.

This chain joins TRBV18 and TRBJ1-1; D gene unclear. The CDR3 runs to 12 residues. The germline CDR1 and CDR2 sequences are KGHSH and LQKENI. V shed 3 bases and J shed 1 base, with 3 bases lying between them. The CDR3 DNA is TGTGCCAGCTCACCTCAGAACACTGAAGCTTTCTTT. This gives the protein CASSPQNTEAFF.

The rearrangement uses TRBV7-2 and TRBJ1-1; D is perhaps TRBD1 (6 bases). Trimming shortened V by 5 bases and J by 11 bases, and 15 bases separated the two germline ends. The CDR3 length is 12 residues. Germline CDR1 is SGHTA and CDR2 is FQGNSA. In nucleotides, the CDR3 is TGTGCCAGCAGCACCGACTCCAGGGGCGCTTTCTTT. It codes for CASSTDSRGAFF.

V and J are TRBV5-3 and TRBJ1-6; D uncertain. TRBV5-3 is classed as an ORF, of uncertain function. This CDR3 is built from 17 residues. With 0 bases removed from V and 0 bases from J, the gap between germline ends came to 10 bases. CDR3 region: CARSLEGGSSYNSPLHF. CDR3 in DNA: TGTGCCAGAAGCTTGGAAGGTGGGAGCTCCTATAATTCACCCCTCCACTTT.

J is TRBJ2-1 and V is TRBV19; no firm D call. The germline V gene encodes CDR1 LNHDA and CDR2 SQIVND (reference sequence). The length of the CDR3 is 12 residues. Trimming cost V 4 bases and J 10 bases, with 11 bases left between them. The CDR3 region has the DNA TGTGCCAGTAGTAAATCCGAGTACGAGCAGTTCTTC. The encoded protein is CASSKSEYEQFF.

The V and J genes are TRBV5-5 and TRBJ1-4, with D tentatively TRBD1 (5 bases). The CDR3 totals 15 residues. Germline lookup yields CDR1 SGHKS and CDR2 YYEKEE (reference sequence). Trimming took off 4 bases at V and 7 bases at J, with 17 bases between the two ends. The CDR3 here is CASSPHPRDSEKLFF. The CDR3 bases are TGTGCCAGCAGCCCACACCCCAGGGATAGTGAAAAACTGTTTTTT.

This sequence joins TRBV5-1 and TRBJ2-1; 8 bases match TRBD2. Germline V lookup: CDR1 SGHRS, CDR2 YFSETQ. The CDR3 spans 17 residues. V lost 1 base to trimming and J lost 9 bases; unmatched junction nucleotides: 15. CDR3 loop: CASSLHLGVAGRGEQFF. The CDR3 nucleotides are TGCGCCAGCAGCTTGCACCTGGGGGTAGCGGGGAGGGGTGAGCAGTTCTTC.

The chain joins TRBV11-2 to TRBJ1-1, with 12 bases matching TRBD1. The CDR3 is 15 residues long. Germline assignment: CDR1 SGHAT and CDR2 FQNNGV. V dropped 5 bases and J dropped 0; count of bases not matched to a gene: 1. The DNA for the CDR3 is TGTGCCAGCAGCGGGACAGGGGGCATGAACACTGAAGCTTTCTTT. This sequence encodes CASSGTGGMNTEAFF.

This clone has only a few counts. V usage is TRBV7-8 and J usage is TRBJ2-1; TRBD1 might be the D (6 bases). V lost 4 bases and J 10 bases, leaving 8 bases between the germline ends. Germline V gene sequence: CDR1 SGHVS, CDR2 FQNEAQ. This CDR3 is 11 amino acids long. The CDR3 nucleotides read TGTGCCAGCAGCTCCGACAGGGAGCAGTTCTTC. It codes for CASSSDREQFF. Full variable domain (missing parts from reference TRBV7-8 and TRBJ2-1): GAGVSQSPRYKVAKRGQDVALRCDPISGHVSLFWYQQALGQGPEFLTYFQNEAQLDKSGLPSDRFFAERPEGSVSTLKIQRTQQEDSAVYLCASSSDREQFFGPGTRLTVL.

The chain joins TRBV11-2 to TRBJ2-7; D is unresolved. V lost 5 bases, J lost 2 bases, and 13 bases lay in between. The CDR3 covers 14 residues. CDR1 is SGHAT and CDR2 is FQNNGV in the germline V gene. CDR3 nucleotide sequence: TGTGCCAGCAGCCCCATAGACACCACCTACGAGCAGTACTTC. It encodes CASSPIDTTYEQYF.

This chain connects TRBV9 to TRBJ2-7; no clear D gene. Trimming removed 0 bases from V and 3 bases from J, with 10 bases in between. Germline CDR1 is SGDLS and CDR2 is YYNGEE. The CDR3 covers 14 residues. CDR3 in amino acids: CASSVGPRSYEQYF. DNA of the CDR3: TGTGCCAGCAGCGTAGGCCCCAGAAGCTACGAGCAGTACTTC. The variable domain in full, completed from reference TRBV9 and TRBJ2-7, reads DSGVTQTPKHLITATGQRVTLRCSPRSGDLSVYWYQQSLDQGLQFLIQYYNGEERAKGNILERFSAQQFPDLHSELNLSSLELGDSALYFCASSVGPRSYEQYFGPGTRLTVT.

This clone was observed a few times. The chain couples TRBV6-5 to TRBJ1-1, with D possibly being TRBD1 (6 bases). The CDR3 totals 14 residues. Germline values: CDR1 MNHEY, CDR2 SVGAGI. Trimming pared 2 bases from V and 0 bases from J, leaving 7 bases between. The CDR3 bases are TGTGCCAGCAGTTACGACAGGATGAACACTGAAGCTTTCTTT. Its protein is CASSYDRMNTEAFF.

This sequence joins TRBV28 and TRBJ1-5; 10 nucleotides align to TRBD1. J gave up 5 bases and V 6 bases, and 4 bases lay outside the gene matches. The CDR3 covers 14 residues. Germline CDR1 reads MDHEN; CDR2 reads SYDVKM. Here the CDR3 DNA reads TGTGCCAGCAGGGAGGGGACAGGGGATCAGCCCCAGCATTTT. Its protein is CASREGTGDQPQHF.

The chain employs TRBV9 and TRBJ2-1; TRBD2 matches at 8 bases. Germline assignment: CDR1 SGDLS and CDR2 YYNGEE. The CDR3 runs 15 residues. Trimming removed 6 bases from V and 4 bases from J; junction bases left unmatched: 9. The CDR3 is CASTPGGGLYNEQFF. The CDR3 nucleotides read TGTGCCAGCACCCCTGGCGGGGGGCTTTACAATGAGCAGTTCTTC. The variable domain in full, completed from reference TRBV9 and TRBJ2-1, reads DSGVTQTPKHLITATGQRVTLRCSPRSGDLSVYWYQQSLDQGLQFLIQYYNGEERAKGNILERFSAQQFPDLHSELNLSSLELGDSALYFCASTPGGGLYNEQFFGPGTRLTVL.

J is TRBJ2-7 and V is TRBV18; 8 bases align to TRBD2. The trim removed 0 bases at V and 4 bases at J, leaving 2 bases unmatched. The germline CDR1 and CDR2 sequences are KGHSH and LQKENI. CDR3 length: 14 amino acids. The CDR3 DNA follows: TGTGCCAGCTCACCACCGGGACTAGGGTACGAGCAGTACTTC. Residues: CASSPPGLGYEQYF.

The chain links TRBV12-2 to TRBJ2-4; no check of the table's D call, TRBD1, against the DNA was made. TRBV12-2 counts as a pseudogene. The CDR3 contains 18 residues. Here the CDR3 reads CASRAPQNTGGAGNIQYF. The CDR3 DNA sequence: TGTGCAAGTCGCGCCCCACAGAATACAGGGGGCGCAGGGAACATTCAGTACTTC.

The chain is built from TRBV5-1 and TRBJ1-4; D ambiguous. Germline CDR1 and CDR2: SGHRS and YFSETQ. The CDR3 is made up of 13 amino acids. The V end lost 1 base, the J end lost 3 bases, and 4 bases lay between the germline ends. CDR3 sequence reads: CASSLLPNEKLFF. CDR3 DNA sequence: TGCGCCAGCAGCTTGCTCCCTAATGAAAAACTGTTTTTT.

The rearrangement joins TRBV19 to TRBJ1-2, with D maybe TRBD1 (6 bases). Germline V gene sequence: CDR1 LNHDA, CDR2 SQIVND (reference sequence). This CDR3 spans 15 amino acids. The V gene lost 8 bases and the J gene lost 4 bases, with 20 bases spanning the gap. DNA for the CDR3: TGTGCCAGTTATACCCCAGGACAGTGGTCCTATGGCTACACCTTC. Translation: CASYTPGQWSYGYTF.

J is TRBJ1-2 and V is TRBV12-3 or TRBV12-4, with D perhaps matching TRBD1 (6 bases). This CDR3 is built from 13 residues. Trimming took off 5 bases at V and 4 bases at J, with 11 bases between the two ends. CDR3 sequence: CASSGGRVYGYTF. The CDR3 region has the DNA TGTGCCAGCAGTGGGGGCAGAGTCTATGGCTACACCTTC.

The chain couples TRBV6-5 to TRBJ1-1; TRBD1 agrees at 9 bases. The J segment lost 3 bases and the V segment lost 4 bases, leaving 9 bases of the junction unmatched. From germline, CDR1 is MNHEY and CDR2 SVGAGI. CDR3 length: 16 residues. The CDR3 DNA sequence: TGTGCCAGCAGTTCGGACAGGGGTGGAGGCCACACTGAAGCTTTCTTT. Residues: CASSSDRGGGHTEAFF.

This clone was detected once. The J gene is TRBJ2-7, the V gene TRBV18; 10 nucleotides agree with TRBD1. After removal of 4 bases from V and 1 base from J, the junction contained 16 bases not matched to a gene. This CDR3 region has 19 residues. Germline CDR1 is KGHSH and CDR2 is LQKENI. CDR3 residues: CASSRYRGQGTPGSYEQYF. DNA for the CDR3: TGTGCCAGCTCACGATACCGGGGACAGGGGACGCCGGGGTCCTACGAGCAGTACTTC.

This rearrangement joins TRBV28 to TRBJ1-5; D uncertain. The V gene's germline CDR1 is MDHEN and CDR2 SYDVKM. This CDR3 is built from 15 residues. V gave up 7 bases and J gave up 0 bases, with 13 bases separating them. CDR3 nucleotides: TGTGCCAGCATTCCCAGTACGGGTAGCAATCAGCCCCAGCATTTT. It yields the protein CASIPSTGSNQPQHF.

This chain joins TRBV19 and TRBJ1-6, with 10 nucleotides matching TRBD1. This CDR3 comprises 14 residues. The germline gives CDR1 LNHDA, CDR2 SQIVND (reference sequence). J gave up 9 bases and V 7 bases, and 6 bases lay outside the gene matches. CDR3 protein: CASKVGQGGSPLHF. CDR3 DNA: TGTGCCAGTAAGGTTGGACAGGGGGGTTCACCCCTCCACTTT.

This chain uses TRBV19 with TRBJ1-3; D possibly corresponds to TRBD1 (5 bases). Per the germline V gene, CDR1 is LNHDA and CDR2 is SQIVND (reference sequence). V was pared by 11 bases and J by 8 bases, with 10 bases between. This CDR3 is 10 amino acids long. This CDR3 reads CAPAGDTIYF. The CDR3 DNA reads TGTGCCCCGGCGGGGGACACCATATATTTT.

Regarding this clone: Other nucleotide sequences from this sample produce the same CDR3. The chain links TRBV4-3 to TRBJ2-3, with D uncertain. The V and J ends lost 0 bases and 1 base respectively, with 5 bases between them. CDR3 length: 14 amino acids. Germline CDR1 is LGHNA and CDR2 is YSLEER. The CDR3 here is CASSQEARTDTQYF. The CDR3 nucleotides are TGCGCCAGCAGCCAAGAGGCTCGCACAGATACGCAGTATTTT.

The V and J genes are TRBV27 and TRBJ1-4; TRBD1 agrees at 9 bases. Germline trimming cut 3 bases from V and 6 bases from J; bases unmatched to any gene: 11. The CDR3 sequence is 17 residues long. CDR1 is MNHEY, CDR2 SMNVEV, per germline (reference sequence). Here the CDR3 reads CASSLAFRRTGDEKLFF. As DNA, the CDR3 is TGTGCCAGCAGTTTGGCGTTTAGGAGGACAGGGGATGAAAAACTGTTTTTT.

V gene TRBV5-6 combines with J gene TRBJ1-3, with 7 bases fitting TRBD1. V shed 5 bases and J 0 bases; nucleotides not matched to a gene: 2. The CDR3 covers 14 residues. In germline, CDR1 is SGHDT, CDR2 YYEEEE. The CDR3 loop is CASRYRGSGNTIYF. The CDR3 nucleotides are TGTGCCAGCAGATACAGGGGCTCTGGAAACACCATATATTTT.

The chain links TRBV6-1 to TRBJ2-7; no clear D. Trimming took off 2 bases at V and 7 bases at J, with 12 bases between the two ends. The CDR3 is 13 residues long. Germline values: CDR1 MNHNS, CDR2 SASEGT. CDR3 sequence reads: CASSEMAGWEQYF. Here the CDR3 DNA reads TGTGCCAGCAGTGAAATGGCAGGTTGGGAGCAGTACTTC.

The CDR3 bases are TGTGCCAGCAGTCCACGTCAGCGGGAAGAGACCCAGTACTTC. This codes for CASSPRQREETQYF. This rearrangement joins TRBV27 to TRBJ2-5, with D possibly TRBD2 on 6 matching bases. Germline V gene lookup returns CDR1 MNHEY and CDR2 SMNVEV (reference sequence). The length of the CDR3 is 14 residues. Deletions cut 5 bases from V and 3 bases from J, with 13 bases between.

There are a few counts of this clone. The genes are TRBV28 and TRBJ2-3; 12 bases align to TRBD2. V shed 5 bases, J shed 6 bases, and the junction held 9 bases outside the gene matches. CDR1 is MDHEN and CDR2 is SYDVKM in the germline V gene. The CDR3 has 16 amino acids. The CDR3 DNA is TGTGCCAGCAGTCTGACTAGCGGGGGCCCTAGCGATACGCAGTATTTT. Translation: CASSLTSGGPSDTQYF.

This chain uses TRBV4-1 with TRBJ2-5; unclear D gene. Trimming removed 0 bases at V and 1 base at J, with 9 bases between. CDR3 length: 15 residues. In germline, CDR1 is MGHRA, CDR2 YSYEKL. The CDR3 region has the DNA TGCGCCAGCAGCCAAGAGGGCAGAGTCCAAGAGACCCAGTACTTC. Translation gives CASSQEGRVQETQYF.